The 25 T cell receptor beta chains below all came from one sample that was sequenced in a study of CD8 T cells in Susac syndrome. With random hexamers, roughly 0.5 to 1 ug RNA was reverse transcribed. TCRdb reanalysed the immunoSEQ multiplex PCR reads using MiXCR and keeps one entry per CDR3 protein. The sample carries around 230,000 distinct CDR3 sequences, around 96% recorded once. Sequencing was done on a sample of CD4+ T cells from PBMCs. The receptors come from a human donor with Susac syndrome.

The rearrangement uses TRBV3-1 and TRBJ1-1, with 8 positions matching TRBD1. V shed 1 base and J 8 bases; nucleotides not matched to a gene: 6. The CDR3 totals 14 residues. Germline V gives CDR1 LGHDT, CDR2 YNNKEL (reference sequence). CDR3 nucleotides: TGTGCCAGCAGCCAAGTAAGGCAGGGGGCCGAAGCTTTCTTT. This codes for CASSQVRQGAEAFF. The entire variable domain, with the rest obtained from reference TRBV3-1 and TRBJ1-1, is as follows: DTAVSQTPKYLVTQMGNDKSIKCEQNLGHDTMYWYKQDSKKFLKIMFSYNNKELIINETVPNRFSPKSPDKAHLNLHINSLELGDSAVYFCASSQVRQGAEAFFGQGTRLTVV.

This clonotype was counted a single time. The V and J genes are TRBV29-1 and TRBJ2-1; 9 positions agree with TRBD2. The CDR3 runs to 14 residues. From germline, CDR1 is SQVTM and CDR2 ANQGSEA. The junction had 7 bases not matched to a gene; V was cut back by 5 bases and J by 5 bases. CDR3 sequence reads: CSVSKAGGNNEQFF. CDR3 sequence (DNA): TGCAGCGTTTCCAAAGCGGGGGGAAACAATGAGCAGTTCTTC.

This chain links TRBV14 with TRBJ1-1, with D possibly TRBD1 on 5 matching bases. Trimming took 0 bases from V and 4 from J, leaving 9 bases between them. Germline CDR1 and CDR2: SGHDN and FVKESK. The CDR3 extends over 14 amino acids. The CDR3 here is CASSQDRQGTEAFF. The CDR3, as DNA: TGTGCCAGCAGCCAAGATCGTCAGGGCACTGAAGCTTTCTTT.

This sequence joins TRBV21-1 and TRBJ1-5. TRBV21-1 is termed a pseudogene. CDR3 length equals 12 residues. The CDR3 DNA follows: TGTGCCAGACGCCGGACCCCTCAGCCCCAGCATTTT. This codes for CARRRTPQPQHF.

The V and J genes are TRBV7-2 and TRBJ2-1, with D tentatively TRBD2 (6 bases). The germline V gene encodes CDR1 SGHTA and CDR2 FQGNSA. This CDR3 has 15 amino acids. V lost 6 bases and J lost 8, with 20 bases in between. CDR3 sequence: CASSPPEGHRYEQFF. In DNA, the CDR3 is TGTGCCAGCAGTCCCCCGGAGGGCCATAGGTATGAGCAGTTCTTC.

The chain joins TRBV9 to TRBJ2-7; D gene uncertain. The CDR3 sequence is 14 residues long. V was pared by 0 bases and J by 2 bases, with 9 bases between. CDR1 SGDLS and CDR2 YYNGEE come from the germline V gene. CDR3 DNA: TGTGCCAGCAGCGTAGAGGAGAGGCCCTACGAGCAGTACTTC. Its translation is CASSVEERPYEQYF. Based on the CDR3 plus reference TRBV9 and TRBJ2-7, the full variable domain is DSGVTQTPKHLITATGQRVTLRCSPRSGDLSVYWYQQSLDQGLQFLIQYYNGEERAKGNILERFSAQQFPDLHSELNLSSLELGDSALYFCASSVEERPYEQYFGPGTRLTVT.

This clonotype was detected once. The V call is TRBV20-1, the J call TRBJ2-1; 8 nucleotides match TRBD2. Losses at the gene ends were 5 bases for V and 7 bases for J; bases not matched to a gene: 16. This CDR3 is built from 16 residues. The germline V gene encodes CDR1 DFQATT and CDR2 SNEGSKA (reference sequence). CDR3 DNA: TGCAGTGCTCTCTCTGGGTCCCAGCGGGAGAGGAATGAGCAGTTCTTC. Its protein is CSALSGSQRERNEQFF.

The gene calls are TRBV29-1 and TRBJ1-1; maybe TRBD1 (6 bases). This CDR3 is built from 16 residues. Germline CDR1 SQVTM, CDR2 ANQGSEA. Trimming shortened V by 3 bases and J by 0 bases, and 17 bases separated the two germline ends. The DNA of the CDR3 is TGCAGCGTTGACCCCGCCGTAGGGGACATGAACACTGAAGCTTTCTTT. Amino acid sequence: CSVDPAVGDMNTEAFF.

This rearrangement joins TRBV29-1 to TRBJ2-5; a possible D gene is TRBD2 (6 bases). There are 14 residues in the CDR3. Trimming removed 7 bases from V and 5 bases from J, with 20 bases in between. Germline assignment: CDR1 SQVTM and CDR2 ANQGSEA. CDR3 sequence: CSASQQARGETQYF. CDR3 DNA sequence: TGCAGCGCATCACAACAGGCCCGGGGGGAGACCCAGTACTTC.

The chain links TRBV6-2 or TRBV6-3 to TRBJ2-7; D gene unclear. Trimming stripped 2 bases from V and 3 bases from J, with 8 bases between. Germline V gene data show CDR1 as MNHEY and CDR2 as SVGEGT. The CDR3 runs to 13 residues. The DNA of the CDR3 is TGTGCCAGCAGTTACGGCGGCAGCTACGAGCAGTACTTC. It is translated as CASSYGGSYEQYF.

This clonotype occurred once. The rearrangement links TRBV18 to TRBJ1-3; D is unclear. V was clipped by 0 bases and J by 2 bases, with 8 bases between them. This CDR3 has 15 residues. Germline V gene lookup returns CDR1 KGHSH and CDR2 LQKENI. The DNA of the CDR3 is TGTGCCAGCTCACCACCAGTAACCACTGGAAACACCATATATTTT. It translates to CASSPPVTTGNTIYF.

The chain combines TRBV5-6 with TRBJ1-2; perhaps TRBD1 as D (5 bases). Trimming shortened V by 4 bases and J by 3 bases, and 13 bases separated the two germline ends. This CDR3 is 14 amino acids long. The germline V gene has CDR1 SGHDT and CDR2 YYEEEE. CDR3 in amino acids: CASSTTVLYYGYTF. Written as DNA, the CDR3 is TGTGCCAGCAGCACGACAGTTCTTTACTATGGCTACACCTTC.

The V and J genes are TRBV29-1 and TRBJ2-5; possible D gene TRBD1, 6 bases. This CDR3 comprises 14 residues. The V gene's germline CDR1 is SQVTM and CDR2 ANQGSEA. Between the trimmed V and J ends, which lost 3 bases and 6 bases, there was a span of 17 bases. CDR3 sequence: CSVDEGDVGKTQYF. CDR3 bases: TGCAGCGTTGATGAGGGGGATGTCGGCAAGACCCAGTACTTC.

V gene TRBV4-1 combines with J gene TRBJ2-5; D gene unclear. V lost 4 bases and J lost 1, with 16 bases in between. Germline V CDR1 and CDR2: MGHRA, YSYEKL. This CDR3 contains 16 residues. CDR3 residues: CASSPSRIGSQETQYF. CDR3 DNA sequence: TGCGCCAGCAGCCCTTCCCGTATCGGTTCCCAAGAGACCCAGTACTTC.

This chain joins TRBV20-1 and TRBJ2-7; D unresolved. The V and J ends lost 3 bases and 2 bases respectively, with 8 bases between them. The CDR3 covers 12 residues. Per germline, CDR1 DFQATT and CDR2 SNEGSKA (reference sequence). CDR3 protein: CSARTLTYEQYF. The CDR3, as DNA: TGCAGTGCTAGGACCCTTACCTACGAGCAGTACTTC.

The gene calls are TRBV27 and TRBJ2-1, with 7 bases identical to TRBD2. J was trimmed by 3 bases and V by 6 bases; bases with no gene match: 2. The CDR3 has 13 residues. From germline, CDR1 is MNHEY and CDR2 SMNVEV (reference sequence). In nucleotides, the CDR3 is TGTGCCAGCAGGCGGGAGTTCTACAATGAGCAGTTCTTC. Translated, it gives CASRREFYNEQFF.

The chain employs TRBV20-1 and TRBJ1-1; D is possibly TRBD1 (6 bases). This CDR3 is 11 amino acids long. The V and J ends lost 6 bases and 6 bases respectively, with 11 bases between them. Germline assignment: CDR1 DFQATT and CDR2 SNEGSKA (reference sequence). CDR3 sequence: CSALPGAEAFF. The DNA for the CDR3 is TGCAGTGCCCTCCCAGGGGCTGAAGCTTTCTTT.

The chain uses TRBV6-6 and TRBJ1-2, with D possibly being TRBD1 (5 bases). Per germline, CDR1 MNHNY and CDR2 SVGAGI (reference sequence). The V end was cut by 4 bases, the J end by 8 bases, with 14 bases between. The CDR3 loop spans 13 amino acids. In nucleotides, the CDR3 is TGTGCCAGCAGTTCCCCCGGGGCAAAAGGCTACACCTTC. This sequence encodes CASSSPGAKGYTF.

The rearrangement joins TRBV20-1 to TRBJ1-3, with 9 bases matching TRBD1. The germline gives CDR1 DFQATT, CDR2 SNEGSKA (reference sequence). V shed 2 bases, J shed 4 bases, and the junction held 9 bases outside the gene matches. The CDR3 is 16 residues long. CDR3 sequence reads: CSARHRNRGRGNTIYF. In nucleotides, the CDR3 is TGCAGTGCTAGACATAGGAACAGGGGGCGAGGAAACACCATATATTTT.

The chain joins TRBV19 to TRBJ1-5; no clear D. This CDR3 spans 15 amino acids. The germline V and J ends were trimmed by 4 bases and 7 bases, with 17 bases remaining between them. CDR1 is LNHDA, CDR2 SQIVND, per germline (reference sequence). The CDR3 here is CASSTAGVQRQPQHF. In nucleotides, the CDR3 is TGTGCCAGTAGTACCGCTGGGGTGCAGCGACAGCCCCAGCATTTT.

This clonotype has a single count. The chain combines TRBV3-1 with TRBJ1-1; unclear D gene. Germline CDR1 reads LGHDT; CDR2 reads YNNKEL (reference sequence). V gave up 1 base and J gave up 5 bases, with 8 bases separating them. The CDR3 is 13 amino acids. CDR3 sequence reads: CASSQVGGTEAFF. CDR3 coding DNA: TGTGCCAGCAGCCAAGTAGGCGGGACTGAAGCTTTCTTT.

V usage is TRBV20-1 and J usage is TRBJ2-1, with D perhaps TRBD1 or TRBD2 (6 bases each). CDR3 size: 13 residues. Germline V gene sequence: CDR1 DFQATT, CDR2 SNEGSKA (reference sequence). Deletions cut 2 bases from V and 9 bases from J, with 14 bases between. In DNA form, the CDR3 reads TGCAGTGCTAGATCTCCCGGGGGCACTGAGCAGTTCTTC. It translates to CSARSPGGTEQFF.

The chain recombines TRBV27 with TRBJ1-2, with a possible D match to TRBD1 (6 bases). Germline assignment: CDR1 MNHEY and CDR2 SMNVEV (reference sequence). V gave up 5 bases and J gave up 6 bases, with 13 bases separating them. The CDR3 loop spans 13 amino acids. The CDR3 loop reads CASSRRGLDGYTF. The CDR3 bases are TGTGCCAGCAGTCGCAGGGGTTTGGATGGCTACACCTTC.

The rearrangement links TRBV10-2 to TRBJ1-2; D is undetermined. Germline CDR1 reads WSHSY; CDR2 reads SAAADI. V was pared by 3 bases and J by 6 bases, with 14 bases between. The CDR3 contains 14 residues. This CDR3 reads CASSDTGRDNGYTF. CDR3 nucleotide sequence: TGCGCCAGCAGTGACACCGGAAGGGATAATGGCTACACCTTC.

This chain links TRBV9 with TRBJ1-1; 8 positions match TRBD1. This CDR3 is 15 amino acids long. V gave up 0 bases and J gave up 6 bases; unmatched junction bases: 7. Germline V gene sequence: CDR1 SGDLS, CDR2 YYNGEE. The CDR3 protein is CASSVVPTGVAEAFF. The CDR3 DNA is TGTGCCAGCAGCGTAGTCCCGACAGGGGTCGCTGAAGCTTTCTTT.